Detailed here is one T cell receptor beta chain. The source of the sample is a study of response to subunit inactivated influenza vaccine. This CDR3 has 17 residues. CDR1 is SGHDN, CDR2 FVKESK, per germline. V shed 4 bases, J shed 6 bases, and the junction held 8 bases outside the gene matches. TCRdb recomputed calls from the RT-PCR reads with MiXCR, one row per CDR3 protein. Here the sample spans around 570,000 distinct CDR3 sequences, approximately 10% being singletons. This sample also appeared in a second study, on T cells expressing NK-cell markers. That work contributes: The TCR beta cDNA came from 5'RACE template switching with UMIs. In a few donors, dominant clonotypes made up 28.3-60.1% of CD3+CD56-NKG2C+ cells.

The receptor's source is a man aged 45 to 65 who received an inactivated influenza vaccine. The sequences come from PBMCs from blood, collected on the day of vaccination. The rearrangement joins TRBV14 to TRBJ2-1; 14 bases line up with TRBD2. CDR3 coding DNA: TGTGCCAGCAGCCCTCAGACTAGCGGGAGGGCCGCCAATGAGCAGTTCTTC. This translates into CASSPQTSGRAANEQFF.